What follows are 3 T cell receptor beta chains derived from one specimen sequenced in a study of T cells in Graves' hyperthyroidism and ophthalmopathy. Amplified TCR beta CDR3 regions derived from RNA transcripts. With the HTBI primer set, the TCR CDR3 went through a first round of RT-PCR. TCRdb re-called the multiplex PCR reads with MiXCR, one entry per CDR3 protein. The repertoire has roughly 420,000 distinct CDR3 sequences, roughly an eighth of them found once; the top ten carry about 4.9%. Sequenced material: blood. The receptors come from a woman aged 18-35 years with Graves' hyperthyroidism.

This clonotype has a handful of counts. The chain joins TRBV7-9 to TRBJ1-1, with TRBD1 as a possible D gene (6 bases). CDR1 SEHNR and CDR2 FQNEAQ come from the germline V gene (reference sequence). CDR3 size: 15 residues. The V end lost 4 bases, the J end lost 3 bases, and 15 bases lay between the germline ends. In DNA, the CDR3 is TGTGCCAGCAGCTCACACAGGGCCGGGGACACTGAAGCTTTCTTT. It is translated as CASSSHRAGDTEAFF. Combining the CDR3 with reference TRBV7-9 and TRBJ1-1 gives the whole variable domain DTGVSQNPRHKITKRGQNVTFRCDPISEHNRLYWYRQTLGQGPEFLTYFQNEAQLEKSRLLSDRFSAERPKGSFSTLEIQRTEQGDSAMYLCASSSHRAGDTEAFFGQGTRLTVV.

This clonotype was detected ten times or more. The chain links TRBV2 to TRBJ1-2, with 7 bases fitting TRBD1. This CDR3 is 14 amino acids long. V lost 5 bases and J lost 3; bases outside the gene matches: 6. The germline V gene encodes CDR1 SNHLY and CDR2 FYNNEI. DNA of the CDR3: TGTGCCAGCAGTCCTGGACAGGCGCACTATGGCTACACCTTC. The encoded protein is CASSPGQAHYGYTF.

This clonotype was detected many times. The gene calls are TRBV5-1 and TRBJ2-6, with D perhaps matching TRBD1 (6 bases). CDR1 is SGHRS and CDR2 is YFSETQ in the germline V gene. With 4 bases removed from V and 0 bases from J, the gap between germline ends came to 11 bases. The CDR3 runs to 16 residues. This CDR3 reads CASSPQGTSGANVLTF. CDR3 DNA: TGCGCCAGCAGCCCCCAGGGGACCTCTGGGGCCAACGTCCTGACTTTC.